This T cell receptor beta chain came from a study of CD8+ T cells in alopecia areata. Across the whole study: Patients remained on tofacitinib for 6 to 18 months and then went 6 months without it. Severity of treated patients was scored by affected scalp percentage. Whole-study results and caveats: On tofacitinib, scalp and blood still held many of the expanded lesional clones. Expanded CD8+ clones among the top 100, as well as scalp clonality, were significantly decreased by tofacitinib.

This sample's treatment: oral pan-JAK inhibitor, 5-10 mg twice daily. The CDR3 consists of 14 residues. Germline V gene sequence: CDR1 SEHNR, CDR2 FQNEAQ (reference sequence). V gave up 1 base and J gave up 10 bases; unmatched junction bases: 8. A word on this clone: Antigen: not known.

cDNA serving as the sequencing template came from extracted, reverse transcribed RNA. Profiled with immunoSEQ multiplex PCR; TCRdb holds only in-frame clones, not every one. The profile shows under 200,000 clones, roughly 60% of them singletons. The sequencing here drew on CD4+ T cells sorted from blood, taken at week 24, from a patient treated with tofacitinib. This TCR derives from a human donor with alopecia areata. This sequence joins TRBV7-9 and TRBJ2-3; 7 positions match TRBD1. CDR3 in DNA: TGTGCCAGCAGCTTAGTAAGAGCCCAGGGGGCGCAGTATTTT. Its protein is CASSLVRAQGAQYF.